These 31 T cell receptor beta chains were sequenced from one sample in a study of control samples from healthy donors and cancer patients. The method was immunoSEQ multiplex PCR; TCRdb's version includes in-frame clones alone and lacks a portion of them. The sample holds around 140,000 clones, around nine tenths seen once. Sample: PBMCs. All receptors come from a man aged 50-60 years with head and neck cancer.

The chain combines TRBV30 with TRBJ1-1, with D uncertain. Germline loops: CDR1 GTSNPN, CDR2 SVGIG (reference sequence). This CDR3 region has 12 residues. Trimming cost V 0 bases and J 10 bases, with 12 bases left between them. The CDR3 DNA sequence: TGTGCCTGGAGTGTAATAAAGGGTGGAGCTTTCTTT. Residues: CAWSVIKGGAFF. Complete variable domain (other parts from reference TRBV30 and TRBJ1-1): SQTIHQWPATLVQPVGSPLSLECTVEGTSNPNLYWYRQAAGRGLQLLFYSVGIGQISSEVPQNLSASRPQDRQFILSSKKLLLSDSGFYLCAWSVIKGGAFFGQGTRLTVV.

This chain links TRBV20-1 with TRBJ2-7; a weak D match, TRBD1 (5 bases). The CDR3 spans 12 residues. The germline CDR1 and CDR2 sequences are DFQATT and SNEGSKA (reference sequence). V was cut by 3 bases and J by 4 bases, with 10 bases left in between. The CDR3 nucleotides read TGCAGTGCTAGTAGCCAGGGTTACGAGCAGTACTTC. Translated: CSASSQGYEQYF.

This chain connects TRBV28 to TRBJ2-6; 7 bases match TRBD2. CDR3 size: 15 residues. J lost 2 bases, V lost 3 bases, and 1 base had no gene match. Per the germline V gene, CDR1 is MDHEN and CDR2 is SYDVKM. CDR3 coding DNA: TGTGCCAGCAGTTTCGGGGGGACTGGGGCCAACGTCCTGACTTTC. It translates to CASSFGGTGANVLTF.

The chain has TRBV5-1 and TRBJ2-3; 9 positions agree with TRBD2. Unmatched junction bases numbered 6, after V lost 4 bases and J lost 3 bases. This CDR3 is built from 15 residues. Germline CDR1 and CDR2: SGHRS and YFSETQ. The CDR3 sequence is CASSRAGGGTDTQYF. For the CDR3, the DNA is TGCGCCAGCAGCCGAGCGGGAGGAGGGACAGATACGCAGTATTTT.

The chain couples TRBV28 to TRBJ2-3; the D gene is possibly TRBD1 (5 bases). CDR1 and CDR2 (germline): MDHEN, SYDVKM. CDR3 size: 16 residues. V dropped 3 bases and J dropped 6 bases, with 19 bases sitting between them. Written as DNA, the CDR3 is TGTGCCAGCAGTTTCCCCCCAGACAGTTTGCGCGATACGCAGTATTTT. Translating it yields CASSFPPDSLRDTQYF.

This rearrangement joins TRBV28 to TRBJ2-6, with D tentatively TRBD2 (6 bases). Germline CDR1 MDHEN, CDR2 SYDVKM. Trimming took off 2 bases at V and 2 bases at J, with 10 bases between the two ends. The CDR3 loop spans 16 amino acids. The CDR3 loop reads CASSLGGSAGANVLTF. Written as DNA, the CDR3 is TGTGCCAGCAGTTTAGGGGGGAGCGCTGGGGCCAACGTCCTGACTTTC.

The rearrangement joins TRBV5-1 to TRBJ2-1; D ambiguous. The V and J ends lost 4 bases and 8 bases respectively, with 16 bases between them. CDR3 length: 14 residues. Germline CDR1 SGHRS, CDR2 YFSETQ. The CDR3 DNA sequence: TGCGCCAGCAGCCCAACCCGACCGACCCATGAGCAGTTCTTC. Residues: CASSPTRPTHEQFF.

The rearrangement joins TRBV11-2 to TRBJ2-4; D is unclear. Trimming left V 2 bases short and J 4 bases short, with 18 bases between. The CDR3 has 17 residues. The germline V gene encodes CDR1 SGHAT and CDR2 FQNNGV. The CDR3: CASSLSAGRLPKNIQYF. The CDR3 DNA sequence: TGTGCCAGCAGCTTAAGTGCAGGTCGTCTTCCAAAAAACATTCAGTACTTC.

The CDR3 loop is CAWISGATKGYTF. CDR3 DNA: TGTGCCTGGATTTCAGGGGCCACCAAGGGCTACACCTTC. The chain couples TRBV30 to TRBJ1-2; the D gene is possibly TRBD1 (6 bases). This CDR3 has 13 residues. Trimming took off 4 bases at V and 8 bases at J, with 17 bases between the two ends. Germline-derived CDR1 and CDR2 are GTSNPN and SVGIG (reference sequence).

The chain's CDR3 is CASTLAWRQVLNNEQFF. The CDR3 nucleotides read TGTGCCAGTACCCTAGCCTGGAGACAGGTCCTAAACAATGAGCAGTTCTTC. The J gene is TRBJ2-1, the V gene TRBV19; tentatively, D is TRBD1 (6 bases). V lost 7 bases, J lost 5 bases, and 24 bases lay in between. Germline lookup yields CDR1 LNHDA and CDR2 SQIVND (reference sequence). This CDR3 has 17 amino acids.

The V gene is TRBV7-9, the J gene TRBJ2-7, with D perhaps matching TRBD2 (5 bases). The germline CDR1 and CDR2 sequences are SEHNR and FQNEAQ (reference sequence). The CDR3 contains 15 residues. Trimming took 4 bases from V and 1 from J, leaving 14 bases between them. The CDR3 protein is CASSSRWELSYEQYF. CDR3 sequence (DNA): TGTGCCAGCAGCTCGAGGTGGGAGTTATCCTACGAGCAGTACTTC.

Here the CDR3 DNA reads TGTGCCAGCATAAGGGCAGGAACCTACGAGCAGTACTTC. The encoded protein is CASIRAGTYEQYF. The V and J genes are TRBV6-5 and TRBJ2-7; D is undetermined. CDR1 is MNHEY, CDR2 SVGAGI, per germline. Trimming stripped 7 bases from V and 2 bases from J, with 12 bases between. The CDR3 sequence is 13 residues long.

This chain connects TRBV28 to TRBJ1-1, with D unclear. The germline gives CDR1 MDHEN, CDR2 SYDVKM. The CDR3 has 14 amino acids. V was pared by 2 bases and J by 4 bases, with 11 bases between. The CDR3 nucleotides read TGTGCCAGCAGTTTAGGCCTCTCCGGCACTGAAGCTTTCTTT. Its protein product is CASSLGLSGTEAFF.

CDR3 nucleotides: TGCGCCAGCAGCCAAGATCGGTCTGGGAGTGGAAACACCATATATTTT. As protein: CASSQDRSGSGNTIYF. This chain joins TRBV4-1 and TRBJ1-3; D is undetermined. Germline CDR1 is MGHRA and CDR2 is YSYEKL. Trimming left V 0 bases short and J 3 bases short, with 12 bases between. This CDR3 region has 16 residues.

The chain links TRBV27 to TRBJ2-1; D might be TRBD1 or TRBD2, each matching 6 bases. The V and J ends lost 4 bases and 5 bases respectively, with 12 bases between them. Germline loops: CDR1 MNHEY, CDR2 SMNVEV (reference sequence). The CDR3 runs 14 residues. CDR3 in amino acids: CASSSGAWDNEQFF. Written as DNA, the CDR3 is TGTGCCAGCAGTTCGGGGGCCTGGGACAATGAGCAGTTCTTC.

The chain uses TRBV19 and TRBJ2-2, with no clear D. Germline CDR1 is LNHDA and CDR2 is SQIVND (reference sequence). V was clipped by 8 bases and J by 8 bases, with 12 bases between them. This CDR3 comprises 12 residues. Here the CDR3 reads CASSFVWGELFF. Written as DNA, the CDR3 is TGTGCCAGTTCCTTTGTGTGGGGGGAGCTGTTTTTT.

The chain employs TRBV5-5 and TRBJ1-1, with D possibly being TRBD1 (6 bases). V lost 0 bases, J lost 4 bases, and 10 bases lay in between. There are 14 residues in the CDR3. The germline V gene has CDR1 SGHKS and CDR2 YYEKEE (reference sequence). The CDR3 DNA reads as TGTGCCAGCAGCTTGGTACAGGGACCCACTGAAGCTTTCTTT. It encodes CASSLVQGPTEAFF.

The CDR3 DNA sequence: TGTGCCAGCAGCCAAGGGGGGCTAGCGGAGCAGTTCTTC. It yields the protein CASSQGGLAEQFF. The chain links TRBV3-1 (or the pseudogene TRBV3-2) to TRBJ2-1; D may correspond to TRBD1 or TRBD2 (6 bases each). The V gene lost 1 base and the J gene lost 10 bases, with 11 bases spanning the gap. The CDR3 totals 13 residues. Germline CDR1 LGHDT, CDR2 YNNKEL (reference sequence).

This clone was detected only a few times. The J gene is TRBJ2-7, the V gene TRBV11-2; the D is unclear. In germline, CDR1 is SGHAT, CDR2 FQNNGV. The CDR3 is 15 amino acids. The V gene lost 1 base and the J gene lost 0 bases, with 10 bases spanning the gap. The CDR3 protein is CASSLGGILSYEQYF. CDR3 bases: TGTGCCAGCAGCTTAGGGGGAATACTCTCCTACGAGCAGTACTTC.

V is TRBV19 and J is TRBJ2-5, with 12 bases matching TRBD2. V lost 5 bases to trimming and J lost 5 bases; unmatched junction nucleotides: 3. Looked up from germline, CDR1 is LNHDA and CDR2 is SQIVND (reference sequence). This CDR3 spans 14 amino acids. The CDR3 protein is CASSPGTSGETQYF. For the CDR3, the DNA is TGTGCCAGTAGTCCCGGGACTAGCGGGGAGACCCAGTACTTC.

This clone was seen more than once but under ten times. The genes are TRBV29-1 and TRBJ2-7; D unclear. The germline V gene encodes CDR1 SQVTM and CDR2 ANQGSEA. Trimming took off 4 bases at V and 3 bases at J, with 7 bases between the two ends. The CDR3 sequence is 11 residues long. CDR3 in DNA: TGCAGCGTTGTACAAAGCTACGAGCAGTACTTC. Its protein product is CSVVQSYEQYF.

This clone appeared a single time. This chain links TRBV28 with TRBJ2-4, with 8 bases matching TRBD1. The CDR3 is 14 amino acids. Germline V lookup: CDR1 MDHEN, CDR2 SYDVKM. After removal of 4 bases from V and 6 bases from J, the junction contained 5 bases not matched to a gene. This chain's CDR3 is CASSSGTGGNIQYF. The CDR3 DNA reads TGTGCCAGCAGTTCCGGGACAGGTGGAAACATTCAGTACTTC.

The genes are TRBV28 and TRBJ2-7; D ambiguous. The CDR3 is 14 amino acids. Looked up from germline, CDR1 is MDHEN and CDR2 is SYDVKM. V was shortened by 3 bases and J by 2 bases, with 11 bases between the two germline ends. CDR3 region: CASSLLPLTYEQYF. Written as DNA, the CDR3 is TGTGCCAGCAGTTTGTTGCCATTAACCTACGAGCAGTACTTC.

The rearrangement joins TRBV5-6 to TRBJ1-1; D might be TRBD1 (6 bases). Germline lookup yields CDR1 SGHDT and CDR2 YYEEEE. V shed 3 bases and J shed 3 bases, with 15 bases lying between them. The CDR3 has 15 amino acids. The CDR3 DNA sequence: TGTGCCAGCAGCTCAGCCGGACAGCTATACACTGAAGCTTTCTTT. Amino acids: CASSSAGQLYTEAFF.

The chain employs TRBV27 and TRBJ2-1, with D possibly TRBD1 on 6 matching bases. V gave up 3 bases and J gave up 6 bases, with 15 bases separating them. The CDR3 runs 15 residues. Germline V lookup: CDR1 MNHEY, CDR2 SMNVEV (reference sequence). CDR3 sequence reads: CASSFYRDTLNEQFF. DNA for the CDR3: TGTGCCAGCAGTTTTTATCGGGACACACTCAATGAGCAGTTCTTC.

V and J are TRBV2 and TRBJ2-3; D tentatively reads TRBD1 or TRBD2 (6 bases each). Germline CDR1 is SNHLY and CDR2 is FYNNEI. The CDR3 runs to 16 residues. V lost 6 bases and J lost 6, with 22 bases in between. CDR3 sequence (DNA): TGTGCCAGCAGCCAAAGGGGGACTTCCCCATTTGATACGCAGTATTTT. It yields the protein CASSQRGTSPFDTQYF.

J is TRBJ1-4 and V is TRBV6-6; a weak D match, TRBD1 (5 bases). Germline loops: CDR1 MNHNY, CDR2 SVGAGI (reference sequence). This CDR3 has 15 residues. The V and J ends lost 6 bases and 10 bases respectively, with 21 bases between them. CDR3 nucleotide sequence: TGTGCCAGCAGGATCTCTACGGGGGATAGGGGAAAACTGTTTTTT. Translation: CASRISTGDRGKLFF.

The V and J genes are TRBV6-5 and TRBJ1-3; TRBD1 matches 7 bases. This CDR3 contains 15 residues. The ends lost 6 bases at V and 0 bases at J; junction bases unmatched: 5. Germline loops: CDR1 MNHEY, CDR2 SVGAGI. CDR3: CASSLDRDSGNTIYF. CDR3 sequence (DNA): TGTGCCAGCAGCCTCGACAGGGACTCTGGAAACACCATATATTTT.

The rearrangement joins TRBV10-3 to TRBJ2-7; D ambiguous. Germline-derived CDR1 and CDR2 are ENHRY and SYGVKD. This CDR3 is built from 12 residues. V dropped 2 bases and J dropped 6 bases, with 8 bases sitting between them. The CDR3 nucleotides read TGTGCCATCAGTGAGACCTGGGGCGAGCAGTACTTC. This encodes CAISETWGEQYF.

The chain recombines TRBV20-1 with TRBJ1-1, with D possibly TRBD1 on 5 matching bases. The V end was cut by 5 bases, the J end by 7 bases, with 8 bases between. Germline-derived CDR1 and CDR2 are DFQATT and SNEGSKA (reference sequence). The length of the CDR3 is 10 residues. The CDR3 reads CSAGDGEAFF. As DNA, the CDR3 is TGCAGTGCTGGGGACGGTGAAGCTTTCTTT.

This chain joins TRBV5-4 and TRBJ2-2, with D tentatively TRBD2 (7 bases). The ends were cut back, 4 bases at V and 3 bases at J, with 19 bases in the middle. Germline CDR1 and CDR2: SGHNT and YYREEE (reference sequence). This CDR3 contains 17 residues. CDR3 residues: CASSPLWGGDDTGELFF. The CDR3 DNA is TGTGCCAGCAGCCCCCTGTGGGGGGGCGACGACACCGGGGAGCTGTTTTTT.